What follows are 3 T cell receptor beta chains derived from one specimen sequenced in a study of blood T cell repertoires in COVID-19. Profiled with immunoSEQ multiplex PCR; TCRdb holds only in-frame clones, not every one. This table holds 240,000 or so clones, over 80% found once. Sequencing was performed on PBMCs or T cells enriched from blood (not recorded which). The origin of the receptors is a man aged 50 to 60 who had been exposed to COVID-19.

The J gene is TRBJ1-6, the V gene TRBV2; 7 bases map to TRBD1. Germline V gives CDR1 SNHLY, CDR2 FYNNEI. The CDR3 has 14 residues. V was pared by 5 bases and J by 7 bases, with 5 bases of the junction left unmatched. The DNA of the CDR3 is TGTGCCAGCAGTTCGACAGGGTTAAATTCACCCCTCCACTTT. This sequence encodes CASSSTGLNSPLHF.

V is TRBV2 and J is TRBJ2-5; 9 nucleotides match TRBD1. J was trimmed by 1 base and V by 7 bases; bases with no gene match: 7. Looked up from germline, CDR1 is SNHLY and CDR2 is FYNNEI. CDR3 length: 15 residues. The CDR3 DNA sequence: TGTGCCAGCACCAGGGACAGGGAAATCCAAGAGACCCAGTACTTC. Translating it yields CASTRDREIQETQYF.

This chain links TRBV4-2 with TRBJ2-2; TRBD2 matches at 8 bases. V shed 1 base and J 3 bases; nucleotides not matched to a gene: 10. The germline V gene encodes CDR1 LGHNA and CDR2 YNFKEQ. The CDR3 consists of 18 residues. In DNA, the CDR3 is TGTGCCAGCAGCCAAGGTTCCAGCGGGAGTTTGTACACCGGGGAGCTGTTTTTT. Translated: CASSQGSSGSLYTGELFF.